Listed below are T cell receptor beta chains from one sample, sequenced in a study of blood T cell repertoires in COVID-19. Clones were sequenced by immunoSEQ multiplex PCR, and TCRdb holds only the in-frame ones, with some missing. The sample includes under 300,000 clones, approximately 91% of them seen just once. The specimen was PBMCs or T cells enriched from blood (not recorded which). The receptors were sampled from a woman between 40 and 50 years old with acute COVID-19. Each CDR3 is given with its conserved first and last residue. Each record gives: D gene, V gene, J gene, CDR3 protein, CDR3 DNA. D genes are given only for firm matches.

-	TRBV21-1	TRBJ2-1	CASSKDSGSSYNEQFF	TGTGCCAGCAGCAAAGACAGCGGGAGCTCCTACAATGAGCAGTTCTTC
TRBD1	TRBV4-3	TRBJ2-3	CASSHLAGHRGRGDTQYF	TGCGCCAGCAGCCACCTTGCCGGACACAGGGGGCGAGGAGATACGCAGTATTTT
TRBD1	TRBV2	TRBJ1-5	CASSESTTGFNQPQHF	TGTGCCAGCAGTGAATCTACGACAGGGTTCAATCAGCCCCAGCATTTT
-	TRBV9	TRBJ1-5	CASSARSDQPQHF	TGTGCCAGCAGCGCCCGTAGCGATCAGCCCCAGCATTTT
TRBD1	TRBV29-1	TRBJ1-2	CSVDPWTGYGYTF	TGCAGCGTTGATCCCTGGACAGGGTATGGCTACACCTTC
-	TRBV25-1	TRBJ2-7	CASSENPTGATYEQYF	TGTGCCAGCAGTGAAAATCCGACTGGGGCCACCTACGAGCAGTACTTC
-	TRBV21-1	TRBJ2-6	CASSKVPDRNSGANVLTF	TGTGCCAGCAGCAAAGTCCCGGACAGGAATTCTGGGGCCAACGTCCTGACTTTC
TRBD2	TRBV9	TRBJ2-3	CASSALAGVSVDTQYF	TGTGCCAGCAGCGCTCTAGCGGGAGTTAGTGTAGATACGCAGTATTTT
-	TRBV19	TRBJ1-1	CASKPFGGVELNTEAFF	TGTGCCAGTAAACCCTTCGGCGGGGTCGAATTGAACACTGAAGCTTTCTTT
-	TRBV14	TRBJ2-7	CASSPKGQGNYEQYF	TGTGCCAGCAGCCCTAAGGGGCAGGGGAACTACGAGCAGTACTTC
TRBD1	TRBV5-6	TRBJ1-2	CASSSPTGNYGYTF	TGTGCCAGCAGCTCCCCGACAGGGAACTATGGCTACACCTTC
TRBD1	TRBV4-2	TRBJ1-2	CASSRGGQGAYGYTF	TGTGCCAGCAGCCGAGGAGGACAGGGGGCCTATGGCTACACCTTC
-	TRBV27	TRBJ1-2	CASSHRGGASLIYGYTF	TGTGCCAGCAGTCACCGGGGGGGGGCGAGCCTAATCTATGGCTACACCTTC